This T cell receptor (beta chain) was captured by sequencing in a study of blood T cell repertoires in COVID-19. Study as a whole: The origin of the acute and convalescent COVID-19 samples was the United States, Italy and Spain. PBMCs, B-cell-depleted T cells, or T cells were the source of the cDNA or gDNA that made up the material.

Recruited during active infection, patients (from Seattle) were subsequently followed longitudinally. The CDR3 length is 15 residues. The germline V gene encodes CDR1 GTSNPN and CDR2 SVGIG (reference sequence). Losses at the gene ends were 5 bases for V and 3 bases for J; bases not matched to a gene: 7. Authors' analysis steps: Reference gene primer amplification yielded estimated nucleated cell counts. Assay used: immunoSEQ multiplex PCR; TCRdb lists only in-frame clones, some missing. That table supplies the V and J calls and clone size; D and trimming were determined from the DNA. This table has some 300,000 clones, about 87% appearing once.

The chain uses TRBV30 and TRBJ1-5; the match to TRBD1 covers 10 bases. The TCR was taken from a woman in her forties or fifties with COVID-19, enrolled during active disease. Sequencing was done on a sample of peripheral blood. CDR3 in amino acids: CAWGGQGLTNQPQHF. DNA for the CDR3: TGTGCCTGGGGGGGACAGGGGCTTACCAATCAGCCCCAGCATTTT.